Sequencing of this T cell receptor (beta chain) was carried out in a study of T cell repertoires in cytomegalovirus infection. The CDR3 loop spans 13 amino acids. Germline V gene sequence: CDR1 SEHNR, CDR2 FQNEAQ (reference sequence). The V end lost 4 bases, the J end lost 9 bases, and 15 bases lay between the germline ends. As to this clonotype: Its specificity is unknown.

TCRdb fed the reads into MiXCR, producing one record per CDR3 protein. The sample includes 700,000 to 850,000 distinct CDR3 sequences, approximately 29% seen only once; the top ten take roughly 12%. The chain carries TRBV7-9 and TRBJ1-1; D is ambiguous. The sequenced sample was cultured CD8+ T cells from PBMCs, obtained from culture after CMV antigen stimulation. This TCR derives from a human donor in good health (CMV status not recorded). Some clones in this sample may be carry-over from other donors' samples. CDR3 in amino acids: CASSSPTVDKAFF. DNA of the CDR3: TGTGCCAGCAGCTCCCCGACGGTGGATAAAGCTTTCTTT.